The 9 T cell receptor beta chains below come from one sample, sequenced in a study of metastatic and nonmetastatic thyroid tumors. Using MiXCR, TCRdb reanalyzed the PCR reads. The sample has over 20,000 clones, 11% seen once. Among the patients, none had received any treatment before thyroid surgery. The sequencing sample was made of blood. The source is a female donor with papillary thyroid cancer or a benign thyroid nodule (not recorded which). Some clones in this sample may be carry-over from other donors' samples.

Note on this clone: This may arise from a read error, as a much more abundant clone is one base away. The same CDR3 can be traced to other DNA sequences in this sample. The DNA for the CDR3 is TGCAGTGCTAGAAATGGGGACAGCCAAGAGACCCAGTACTTC. As protein: CSARNGDSQETQYF. The rearrangement links TRBV20-1 to TRBJ2-5; the match to TRBD1 covers 7 bases. Trimming removed 2 bases from V and 1 base from J; junction bases left unmatched: 4. CDR1 and CDR2 (germline): DFQATT, SNEGSKA (reference sequence). The CDR3 extends over 14 amino acids.

At least ten counts were recorded for this clone. This sample includes further DNA sequences coding for the same CDR3. The chain employs TRBV30 and TRBJ2-1; 14 bases are a match to TRBD2. The J segment lost 6 bases and the V segment lost 3 bases, leaving 4 bases of the junction unmatched. This CDR3 is 15 amino acids long. Per germline, CDR1 GTSNPN and CDR2 SVGIG (reference sequence). CDR3 sequence reads: CAWRGLAGESNEQFF. The CDR3 DNA is TGTGCCTGGAGGGGACTAGCGGGAGAATCCAATGAGCAGTTCTTC.

Many counts were recorded for this clone. The rearrangement uses TRBV19 and TRBJ2-5; no reliable D call. Germline V gene lookup returns CDR1 LNHDA and CDR2 SQIVND (reference sequence). The V end lost 4 bases, the J end lost 1 base, and 10 bases lay between the germline ends. The CDR3 loop spans 14 amino acids. Written as DNA, the CDR3 is TGTGCCAGTAGTACACTATTGGGCCAAGAGACCCAGTACTTC. Translation: CASSTLLGQETQYF.

Relative to its sample, this clone is medium-sized. The CDR3 region is CATSRDPAGHEQYF. In DNA form, the CDR3 reads TGTGCCACCAGCAGAGATCCGGCGGGCCACGAGCAGTACTTC. This sequence joins TRBV15 and TRBJ2-7; possible D gene TRBD2, 5 bases. From germline, CDR1 is LNHNV and CDR2 YYDKDF (reference sequence). V was shortened by 0 bases and J by 5 bases, with 11 bases between the two germline ends. The CDR3 runs 14 residues. The variable domain in full, with the rest retrieved from reference TRBV15 and TRBJ2-7, is DAMVIQNPRYQVTQFGKPVTLSCSQTLNHNVMYWYQQKSSQAPKLLFHYYDKDFNNEADTPDNFQSRRPNTSFCFLDIRSPGLGDTAMYLCATSRDPAGHEQYFGPGTRLTVT.

The chain has TRBV6-1 and TRBJ1-6, with 8 bases that match TRBD1. Germline values: CDR1 MNHNS, CDR2 SASEGT. After removal of 5 bases from V and 15 bases from J, the junction contained 3 bases not matched to a gene. The CDR3 extends over 11 amino acids. CDR3 nucleotides: TGTGCCAGCAGTCTCGGACAGGGCCTCCACTTT. Protein: CASSLGQGLHF.

This clone was detected many times. V and J are TRBV13 and TRBJ1-1, with D unresolved. V dropped 5 bases and J dropped 1 base, with 5 bases sitting between them. Germline V gives CDR1 PRHDT, CDR2 FYEKMQ (reference sequence). This CDR3 has 12 amino acids. The CDR3 DNA follows: TGTGCCAGCAGCACCGAGAACACTGAAGCTTTCTTT. It codes for CASSTENTEAFF. Together with reference TRBV13 and TRBJ1-1, the CDR3 gives the full variable domain: AAGVIQSPRHLIKEKRETATLKCYPIPRHDTVYWYQQGPGQDPQFLISFYEKMQSDKGSIPDRFSAQQFSDYHSELNMSSLELGDSALYFCASSTENTEAFFGQGTRLTVV.

Many counts were recorded for this clone. The chain links TRBV12-3 or TRBV12-4 to TRBJ2-1; D perhaps matches TRBD2 (5 bases). This CDR3 has 12 residues. The germline V and J ends were trimmed by 4 bases and 11 bases, with 12 bases remaining between them. The CDR3 spells CASSSGLDKQFF. The CDR3 DNA is TGTGCCAGCAGTTCCGGACTCGACAAGCAGTTCTTC.

This clone was observed at least ten times. The rearrangement links TRBV29-1 to TRBJ1-5, with 7 nucleotides matching TRBD1. The CDR3 spans 13 residues. The V gene's germline CDR1 is SQVTM and CDR2 ANQGSEA. Trimming removed 4 bases from V and 6 bases from J; junction bases left unmatched: 6. CDR3 sequence reads: CSVGGQGGQPQHF. DNA of the CDR3: TGCAGCGTTGGGGGCCAGGGGGGTCAGCCCCAGCATTTT.

The V and J genes are TRBV18 and TRBJ2-2, with 8 bases fitting TRBD2. The germline gives CDR1 KGHSH, CDR2 LQKENI. The junction had 13 bases not matched to a gene; V was cut back by 3 bases and J by 10 bases. This CDR3 is built from 16 residues. The CDR3 nucleotides are TGTGCCAGCTCACCTCCAGGAGCGGGAGTCTCGCAGGAGCTGTTTTTT. Its protein product is CASSPPGAGVSQELFF. The full variable domain, in which reference TRBV18 and TRBJ2-2 provide the parts outside the CDR3, is NAGVMQNPRHLVRRRGQEARLRCSPMKGHSHVYWYRQLPEEGLKFMVYLQKENIIDESGMPKERFSAEFPKEGPSILRIQQVVRGDSAAYFCASSPPGAGVSQELFFGEGSRLTVL.